This TCR beta chain was identified in a study of T cell responses to AZD1222 COVID-19 vaccine. Study-level information: Pooling covered second doses at about 4 or about 12 weeks.

Data came from immunoSEQ multiplex PCR; TCRdb stores just in-frame clones and leaves some out. The sample lists 70,000 to 90,000 clones, approximately 80% seen once, with roughly 20% in the top ten. About this clone: Its antigen remains unknown.

The CDR3 runs 13 residues. Germline V gives CDR1 SNHLY, CDR2 FYNNEI. V shed 5 bases and J shed 5 bases, with 12 bases lying between them. Findings of the study overall: Donors skewed white British and female; clonal diversity was possibly underestimated. Baseline antibody screening turned up just a handful of seropositive AZD1222 recipients.

The chain uses TRBV2 and TRBJ1-1, with D unresolved. The origin of this receptor is an adult in good health. The sequencing here drew on peripheral blood, taken on day 0 of AZD1222 vaccination. The CDR3 reads CASSKTVVTEAFF. For the CDR3, the DNA is TGTGCCAGCAGTAAGACGGTCGTGACTGAAGCTTTCTTT.